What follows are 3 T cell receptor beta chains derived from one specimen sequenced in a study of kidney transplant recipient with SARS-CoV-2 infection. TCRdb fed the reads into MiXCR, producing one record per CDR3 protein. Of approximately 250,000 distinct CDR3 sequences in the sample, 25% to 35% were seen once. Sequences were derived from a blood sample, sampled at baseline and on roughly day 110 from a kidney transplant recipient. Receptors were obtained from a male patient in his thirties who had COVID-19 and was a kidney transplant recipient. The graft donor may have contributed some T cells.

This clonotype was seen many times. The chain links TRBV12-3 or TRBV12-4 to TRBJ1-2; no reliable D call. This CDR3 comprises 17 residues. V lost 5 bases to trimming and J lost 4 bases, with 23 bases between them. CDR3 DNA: TGTGCCAGCAGTGACTTCATCAGCTTCCGAAAGACCTATGGCTACACCTTC. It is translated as CASSDFISFRKTYGYTF.

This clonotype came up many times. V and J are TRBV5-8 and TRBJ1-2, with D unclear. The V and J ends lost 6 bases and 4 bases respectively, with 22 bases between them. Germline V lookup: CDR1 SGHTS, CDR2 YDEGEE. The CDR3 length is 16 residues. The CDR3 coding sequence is TGTGCCAGCAACGGCAGTCATCCACGAAAGACCTATGGCTACACCTTC. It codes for CASNGSHPRKTYGYTF. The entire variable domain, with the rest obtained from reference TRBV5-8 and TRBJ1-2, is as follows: EAGVTQSPTHLIKTRGQQATLRCSPISGHTSVYWYQQALGLGLQFLLWYDEGEERNRGNFPPRFSGRQFPNYSSELNVNALELEDSALYLCASNGSHPRKTYGYTFGSGTRLTVV.

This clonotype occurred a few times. The CDR3 DNA is TGTGCCAGCTCTCCCGAGACAGGGATAGATGAGCAGTTCTTC. Amino acid sequence: CASSPETGIDEQFF. The chain combines TRBV9 with TRBJ2-1, with 7 bases that match TRBD1. The trim removed 7 bases at V and 8 bases at J, leaving 12 bases unmatched. The CDR3 has 14 residues. Germline CDR1 and CDR2: SGDLS and YYNGEE.